These T cell receptor beta chains were read from a single sample in a study of cytomegalovirus exposure and HLA in healthy donors. Using immunoSEQ multiplex PCR, the repertoire was profiled, and TCRdb retains in-frame clones only, with some absent. Of tens of thousands of clones in the sample, 65% to 80% were seen once. The sequenced sample consisted of PBMCs. The receptors originated from a woman in her forties or fifties in good health and CMV-seronegative. Both conserved end residues are part of each CDR3. A D gene is named only where the DNA matches it firmly. Rows give clone size only sometimes, using once, few, many, or a class for an expanded clone.

TRBJ2-1 TRBV7-9 NA NA CASRKTGKEQFF
TRBJ1-5 TRBV6-1 NA NA CASSEEDRRQSKRWSQPQHF
TRBJ2-1 TRBV27 NA NA CASSFDMLYNEQFF
TRBJ1-5 TRBV28 NA NA CASSFLPGVQPQHF
TRBJ1-1 TRBV19 TRBD1 NA CASSREQGRTEAFF
TRBJ2-5 TRBV11-2 TRBD2 NA CASGTGTSGETQYF
TRBJ1-3 TRBV7-6 NA few CASSPAASGGGSGNTIYF
TRBJ1-5 TRBV28 NA NA CASSLGSNQPQHF
TRBJ2-2 TRBV5-6 NA few CASSSQEGHWNTGELFF
TRBJ1-5 TRBV30 NA few CACARGGNQPQHF